This T cell receptor beta chain was recorded in a study of blood T cell repertoires in COVID-19. Trimming took off 0 bases at V and 3 bases at J, with 18 bases between the two ends. The germline CDR1 and CDR2 sequences are ENHRY and SYGVKD. The CDR3 is 17 amino acids. In the authors' workflow: Estimation of nucleated cell counts relied on the amplification of reference gene primers. TCRdb's copy holds only in-frame clones and misses some; the assay was immunoSEQ multiplex PCR. V and J calls and clone size are given by that table; D and trimming were obtained from the DNA. Here the sample spans just under 350,000 clones, 87% being singletons.

Specimen: peripheral blood. This sequence joins TRBV10-3 and TRBJ2-7; possible D gene TRBD1, 6 bases. The clonotype was recovered from a woman aged 50 to 60 with COVID-19, enrolled during active disease. The DNA of the CDR3 is TGTGCCATCAGTGAGTCCAACAGGGTTCTACCCCGCTACGAGCAGTACTTC. Amino acid sequence: CAISESNRVLPRYEQYF.